This T cell receptor (beta chain) was identified during a study of response to subunit inactivated influenza vaccine. MiXCR, run by TCRdb on the RT-PCR reads, gives a single entry per CDR3 protein. The repertoire holds under 500,000 distinct CDR3 sequences, roughly 9.7% seen once, with less than 15% in the top ten. Comments on this clonotype: The target antigen is unknown.

Findings of the study overall: Authors suggested each seasonal flu vaccination may recruit only limited numbers of new T cells.

The sample consisted of PBMCs from blood, taken 35 to 45 days after vaccination. The sequence came from a man over 45 who received an inactivated influenza vaccine.

The chain's CDR3 is CASSLQAGTETQYF. CDR3 DNA sequence: TGTGCCAGCAGCTTACAGGCAGGGACAGAGACCCAGTACTTC. The chain has TRBV7-2 and TRBJ2-5; TRBD1 or TRBD2 may be the D gene (5 bases each). Looked up from germline, CDR1 is SGHTA and CDR2 is FQGNSA. The V end was cut by 2 bases, the J end by 4 bases, with 11 bases between. The CDR3 is made up of 14 amino acids.